This TCR beta chain was captured by sequencing in a study of CXCR3-negative and CXCR3-positive naive CD8 T cells. Broader study findings: Memory cells differed in TRBV-TRBJ usage, but naive CXCR3-negative and CXCR3-positive cells had similar usage. Naive cells that were CXCR3-positive had more hydrophobic TRB CDR3s (compared with CXCR3-negative naive cells).

The CDR3 has 14 amino acids. Germline CDR1 ENHRY, CDR2 SYGVKD. Each CD8+ T cell subset was flow-sorted in triplicate. Every sort contained 270,000 or so cells. UMI labels and 5' RACE were used to prepare the TRB cDNA libraries. TCRdb re-called the 5' RACE reads and gives one entry per CDR3 protein, without DNA. Recorded for this sample: approximately 100,000 distinct CDR3 sequences. In regard to this clonotype: What it binds is unknown.

The receptor's source is a human donor in good health. Some clones in this sample may be carry-over from other donors' samples. V is TRBV10-3 and J is TRBJ2-1; as DNA is missing, the TRBD1 call by TCRdb cannot be tested. Input material: naive CXCR3+ CD8+ T cells from blood. Subset specified: CD45RO-CCR7+CD27+CD95- naive CD8+ T cells expressing CXCR3 (TNR3+). CDR3 amino acids: CAISEAGTANEQFF.